This T cell receptor beta chain was observed in a study of PD-L1 blockade in urothelial cancer. Study at large: Blood analysis was done at 3 weeks (second dose) and 6 weeks after treatment began.

The CDR3 consists of 14 residues. CDR1 and CDR2 (germline): SGHTA, FQGNSA. With 3 bases removed from V and 5 bases from J, the gap between germline ends came to 14 bases. Time point in this sample: peripheral blood 6 weeks after treatment start. Sample contribution per patient ranged from 1 to 8, covering pretreatment and on-treatment. The method was immunoSEQ multiplex PCR; TCRdb's version includes in-frame clones alone and lacks a portion of them. The repertoire holds around 87,000 clones, with roughly 83% as singletons. The chain has TRBV7-2 and TRBJ2-7, with D possibly being TRBD1 (6 bases). This receptor was obtained from a man aged 65 to 79 with urothelial cancer. The sample in question was PBMCs, obtained around atezolizumab (anti-PD-L1) treatment. In DNA, the CDR3 is TGTGCCAGCAGCTTCTCCGCCTACAGGGACGAGCAGTACTTC. It specifies CASSFSAYRDEQYF.